The source of this T cell receptor beta chain is a study of STAT5B mutations in CD4+ large granular lymphocyte leukemia. Study findings and constraints: Compared with healthy controls (2/35), patient top clones favored TRBV06 (8/27). Main leukemic clonotypes were patient-specific, but 20% to 25% appeared at low frequency elsewhere.

The CDR3 consists of 16 residues. Trimming stripped 3 bases from V and 4 bases from J, with 16 bases between. Per germline, CDR1 SNHLY and CDR2 FYNNEI. Clones were read by immunoSEQ multiplex PCR, and TCRdb kept only the in-frame ones, dropping some. Among about 36,000 clones, around 72% were seen once, and the ten largest hold around 0.57%. Worth noting for this clone: Its antigen is unidentified.

This chain connects TRBV2 to TRBJ1-3, with D uncertain. The receptor's source is a human donor in good health. Sequencing used CD4+ T cells from blood buffy coats. In nucleotides, the CDR3 is TGTGCCAGCAGTGATAGGAGTCGGGTTCTCGGAAACACCATATATTTT. This codes for CASSDRSRVLGNTIYF.